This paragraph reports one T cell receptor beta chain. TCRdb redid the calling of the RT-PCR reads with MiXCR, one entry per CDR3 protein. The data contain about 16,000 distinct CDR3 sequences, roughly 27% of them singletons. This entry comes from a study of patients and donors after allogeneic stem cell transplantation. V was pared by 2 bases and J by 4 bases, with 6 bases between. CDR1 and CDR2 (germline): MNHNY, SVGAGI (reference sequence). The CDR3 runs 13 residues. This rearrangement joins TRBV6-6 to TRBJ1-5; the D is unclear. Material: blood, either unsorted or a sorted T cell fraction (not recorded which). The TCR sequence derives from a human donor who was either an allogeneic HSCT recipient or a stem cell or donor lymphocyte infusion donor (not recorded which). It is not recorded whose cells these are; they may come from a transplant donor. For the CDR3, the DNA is TGTGCCAGCAGTTACGGTGGTAATCAGCCCCAGCATTTT. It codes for CASSYGGNQPQHF.